The T cell receptor beta chain under discussion was sequenced for a study of CD4 T cells in relation to SARS-CoV-2 and coronaviruses. The junction had 8 bases not matched to a gene; V was cut back by 2 bases and J by 5 bases. The germline gives CDR1 SGDLS, CDR2 YYNGEE. The CDR3 length is 15 residues. The assay was immunoSEQ multiplex PCR, and TCRdb's table has in-frame clones only and misses some. The top ten hold 9.5% to 11% of the sample, which has roughly 20,000 clones, 66% seen once. Before the COVID-19 pandemic, during about 2011-2019, CD4+ T cells were taken from unexposed donors. The cells were cultured for roughly 11 days before CD4+ T cells were isolated. Notes on this clone: Its antigen is as yet unknown.

Sequencing input: CD4+ T cells from PBMCs, cultured in vitro. The clonotype originates from a human donor in good health. The chain couples TRBV9 to TRBJ1-1; TRBD1 matches 8 bases. Written as DNA, the CDR3 is TGTGCCAGCAGCGTTAGTTCACAGGGGGAAACTGAAGCTTTCTTT. It yields the protein CASSVSSQGETEAFF.